The entry below describes one T cell receptor beta chain. The data derive from a study of blood T cell repertoires in COVID-19. Repertoires were generated with immunoSEQ multiplex PCR, while TCRdb's copy carries only in-frame clones and drops some. The data hold some 380,000 clones, with roughly 87% observed a single time. This clonotype originated in a middle-aged woman with acute COVID-19. Sequencing was performed on PBMCs or T cells enriched from blood (not recorded which).

CDR3 in DNA: TGTGCCAGCAGCTTAGGAGGCAGCAATGAGCAGTTCTTC. Its protein is CASSLGGSNEQFF. The rearrangement links TRBV7-2 to TRBJ2-1; D is unclear. V was trimmed by 1 base and J by 6 bases, leaving 7 bases between them. From germline, CDR1 is SGHTA and CDR2 FQGNSA. This CDR3 comprises 13 residues.